This T cell receptor (beta chain) appears in the sequencing data of a study of blood T cell repertoires in COVID-19. Overall study context: COVID-19 samples, acute and convalescent, were from the United States, Italy and Spain. PBMCs, B-cell-depleted T cells, or T cells were the source of the cDNA or gDNA that made up the material.

Generated by immunoSEQ multiplex PCR, the TCRdb table keeps only in-frame clones and is missing some. The table has about 380,000 clones, roughly 90% seen once. The CDR3 totals 15 residues. Germline CDR1 and CDR2: SGDLS and YYNGEE. Trimming shortened V by 0 bases and J by 5 bases, and 11 bases separated the two germline ends. What was sequenced was peripheral blood. The chain has TRBV9 and TRBJ1-4, with D perhaps TRBD1 (6 bases). This TCR was recovered from a middle-aged man with acute or convalescent COVID-19. CDR3 in DNA: TGTGCCAGCAGCGTAGAGGACAGACAGAATGAAAAACTGTTTTTT. It specifies CASSVEDRQNEKLFF.